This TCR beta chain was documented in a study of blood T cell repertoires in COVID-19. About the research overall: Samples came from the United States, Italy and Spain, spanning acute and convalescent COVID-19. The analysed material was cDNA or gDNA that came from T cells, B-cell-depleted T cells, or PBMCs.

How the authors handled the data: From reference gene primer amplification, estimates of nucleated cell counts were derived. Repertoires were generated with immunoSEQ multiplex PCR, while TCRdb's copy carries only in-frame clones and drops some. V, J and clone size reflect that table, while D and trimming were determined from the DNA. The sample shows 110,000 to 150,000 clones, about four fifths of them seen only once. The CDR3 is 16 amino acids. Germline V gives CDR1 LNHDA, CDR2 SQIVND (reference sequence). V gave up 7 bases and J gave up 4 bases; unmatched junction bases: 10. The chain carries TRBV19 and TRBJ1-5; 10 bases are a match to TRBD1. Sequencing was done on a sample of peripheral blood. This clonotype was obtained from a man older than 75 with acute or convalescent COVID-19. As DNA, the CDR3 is TGTGCCAGTAATCCAGGGACAGGGGACCGTAATCAGCCCCAGCATTTT. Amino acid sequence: CASNPGTGDRNQPQHF.